The 30 T cell receptor beta chains below were found in one sample sequenced in a study of cytomegalovirus exposure and HLA in healthy donors. The PCR employed 60 Vbeta primers together with 13 Jbeta primers. Produced via immunoSEQ multiplex PCR; TCRdb's table is partial and in-frame only. The sample contains 100,000 to 140,000 clones, 82% of which appear only once. The sample was PBMCs. The receptors shown here come from a man aged 25-45 years in good health and CMV-seropositive.

The CDR3 spells CASSLAQDIYGYTF. The CDR3 DNA is TGTGCCAGCAGCTTGGCCCAAGACATCTATGGCTACACCTTC. This chain joins TRBV5-6 and TRBJ1-2, with D unresolved. This CDR3 has 14 amino acids. Germline V CDR1 and CDR2: SGHDT, YYEEEE. Trimming cost V 0 bases and J 4 bases, with 10 bases left between them.

This chain links TRBV6-5 with TRBJ1-4; 7 nucleotides align to TRBD1. Germline V gene lookup returns CDR1 MNHEY and CDR2 SVGAGI. J lost 7 bases, V lost 4 bases, and 12 bases had no gene match. The CDR3 contains 16 residues. The CDR3 spells CASSSPTGAEGEKLFF. The CDR3 nucleotides are TGTGCCAGCAGTTCCCCAACAGGGGCTGAGGGTGAAAAACTGTTTTTT.

The chain has TRBV18 and TRBJ1-1, with unresolved D. Germline assignment: CDR1 KGHSH and CDR2 LQKENI. V dropped 2 bases and J dropped 1 base, with 17 bases sitting between them. There are 17 residues in the CDR3. CDR3 protein: CASSPDGSGPKNTEAFF. CDR3 nucleotides: TGTGCCAGCTCACCAGACGGCTCTGGGCCGAAGAACACTGAAGCTTTCTTT.

This chain links TRBV2 with TRBJ1-1; D is unclear. The CDR3 length is 11 residues. V was cut by 8 bases and J by 5 bases, with 9 bases left in between. Germline loops: CDR1 SNHLY, CDR2 FYNNEI. The CDR3 region has the DNA TGTGCCAGCGGTCTTGCGACTGAAGCTTTCTTT. Its protein is CASGLATEAFF.

The chain uses TRBV6-5 and TRBJ2-7, with 9 positions matching TRBD1. Germline assignment: CDR1 MNHEY and CDR2 SVGAGI. CDR3 length: 13 residues. Trimming removed 5 bases from V and 6 bases from J; junction bases left unmatched: 5. The CDR3 protein is CASSPTGGREQYF. The CDR3 DNA sequence: TGTGCCAGCAGTCCTACAGGGGGCCGCGAGCAGTACTTC.

The chain combines TRBV4-1 with TRBJ2-5, with D possibly being TRBD1 (5 bases). The CDR3 spans 12 residues. Germline lookup yields CDR1 MGHRA and CDR2 YSYEKL. The V gene lost 3 bases and the J gene lost 3 bases, with 5 bases spanning the gap. The CDR3 is CASSHREETQYF. The CDR3 region has the DNA TGCGCCAGCAGCCACAGGGAAGAGACCCAGTACTTC.

CDR3 in DNA: TGCGCCAGCAGCCCGCGGACAGGGCGGGTCACCGGGGAGCTGTTTTTT. It encodes CASSPRTGRVTGELFF. The gene calls are TRBV4-1 and TRBJ2-2; 8 positions agree with TRBD1. There are 16 residues in the CDR3. Germline values: CDR1 MGHRA, CDR2 YSYEKL. With V trimmed by 4 bases and J by 4 bases, 8 bases remained unmatched.

The gene calls are TRBV13 and TRBJ2-7, with 7 nucleotides matching TRBD1. After removal of 5 bases from V and 1 base from J, the junction contained 5 bases not matched to a gene. The CDR3 is 14 residues long. Germline CDR1 is PRHDT and CDR2 is FYEKMQ (reference sequence). The CDR3 loop reads CASSLQGQSYEQYF. The CDR3 DNA reads as TGTGCCAGCAGCCTCCAGGGACAGTCCTACGAGCAGTACTTC. Drawing the rest from reference TRBV13 and TRBJ2-7, the complete variable domain is AAGVIQSPRHLIKEKRETATLKCYPIPRHDTVYWYQQGPGQDPQFLISFYEKMQSDKGSIPDRFSAQQFSDYHSELNMSSLELGDSALYFCASSLQGQSYEQYFGPGTRLTVT.

CDR3 DNA: TGTGCCTGGAGTGCTTATAGCAATCAGCCCCAGCATTTT. It is translated as CAWSAYSNQPQHF. This sequence joins TRBV30 and TRBJ1-5; D is uncertain. Germline-derived CDR1 and CDR2 are GTSNPN and SVGIG (reference sequence). CDR3 length equals 13 residues. V lost 1 base and J 0 bases, leaving 4 bases between the germline ends.

The chain has TRBV2 and TRBJ2-1; 15 positions agree with TRBD2. The germline gives CDR1 SNHLY, CDR2 FYNNEI. V gave up 4 bases and J gave up 8 bases; unmatched junction bases: 9. The CDR3 is 17 residues long. CDR3 nucleotide sequence: TGTGCCAGCAGTGGATTGGGACTAGCGGGGGGAGGGGATGAGCAGTTCTTC. This translates into CASSGLGLAGGGDEQFF.

CDR3 sequence: CASSPRGDFLRETQYF. CDR3 nucleotide sequence: TGTGCCAGCAGCCCTAGAGGTGACTTTCTGCGGGAGACCCAGTACTTC. V and J are TRBV11-2 and TRBJ2-5; D gene unclear. Trimming shortened V by 5 bases and J by 5 bases, and 21 bases separated the two germline ends. Germline assignment: CDR1 SGHAT and CDR2 FQNNGV. The CDR3 contains 16 residues.

The chain joins TRBV19 to TRBJ1-1; possible D gene TRBD1, 5 bases. Trimming shortened V by 5 bases and J by 0 bases, and 7 bases separated the two germline ends. Germline values: CDR1 LNHDA, CDR2 SQIVND (reference sequence). The CDR3 is 13 residues long. The CDR3 region has the DNA TGTGCCAGTAGTGGACAAATGAACACTGAAGCTTTCTTT. It specifies CASSGQMNTEAFF.

This clone was counted once. V is TRBV9 and J is TRBJ2-1, with 9 bases matching TRBD1. The CDR3 has 14 residues. Per the germline V gene, CDR1 is SGDLS and CDR2 is YYNGEE. V was clipped by 4 bases and J by 7 bases; unmatched bases: 6. Here the CDR3 DNA reads TGTGCCAGCAGCATGGGACAGGGTATTAATGAGCAGTTCTTC. This translates into CASSMGQGINEQFF.

This clone was counted a single time. The chain uses TRBV13 and TRBJ2-1; D is possibly TRBD1 (6 bases). V lost 0 bases to trimming and J lost 10 bases, with 16 bases between them. This CDR3 is 15 amino acids long. Germline CDR1 is PRHDT and CDR2 is FYEKMQ (reference sequence). This chain's CDR3 is CASSLGRGVAVEQFF. The CDR3 DNA reads as TGTGCCAGCAGCTTAGGCAGGGGTGTGGCAGTGGAGCAGTTCTTC. Combining the CDR3 with reference TRBV13 and TRBJ2-1 gives the whole variable domain AAGVIQSPRHLIKEKRETATLKCYPIPRHDTVYWYQQGPGQDPQFLISFYEKMQSDKGSIPDRFSAQQFSDYHSELNMSSLELGDSALYFCASSLGRGVAVEQFFGPGTRLTVL.

This clone was recorded once. The chain joins TRBV9 to TRBJ2-5; D unclear. Between the trimmed V and J ends, which lost 0 bases and 0 bases, there was a span of 6 bases. CDR1 SGDLS and CDR2 YYNGEE come from the germline V gene. The CDR3 is made up of 14 amino acids. CDR3 sequence reads: CASSVAANQETQYF. In DNA form, the CDR3 reads TGTGCCAGCAGCGTAGCAGCGAACCAAGAGACCCAGTACTTC.

This chain uses TRBV7-6 with TRBJ1-4; D uncertain. V was cut by 4 bases and J by 5 bases, with 14 bases left in between. The CDR3 sequence is 15 residues long. CDR1 and CDR2 from the germline V gene are SGHVS and FNYEAQ. The CDR3 spells CASSSGPGRNEKLFF. As DNA, the CDR3 is TGTGCCAGCAGCTCCGGCCCGGGTAGAAATGAAAAACTGTTTTTT. Drawing the rest from reference TRBV7-6 and TRBJ1-4, the complete variable domain is GAGVSQSPRYKVTKRGQDVALRCDPISGHVSLYWYRQALGQGPEFLTYFNYEAQQDKSGLPNDRFSAERPEGSISTLTIQRTEQRDSAMYRCASSSGPGRNEKLFFGSGTQLSVL.

This chain joins TRBV15 and TRBJ2-7, with 8 bases that match TRBD1. Germline CDR1 is LNHNV and CDR2 is YYDKDF (reference sequence). The CDR3 has 15 residues. The trim removed 3 bases at V and 2 bases at J, leaving 6 bases unmatched. The DNA of the CDR3 is TGTGCCACCAGCAGCCGGACAGGGTTCGCCTACGAGCAGTACTTC. Translated, it gives CATSSRTGFAYEQYF.

J is TRBJ2-7 and V is TRBV13, with 7 nucleotides matching TRBD1. The CDR3 is made up of 14 amino acids. Germline assignment: CDR1 PRHDT and CDR2 FYEKMQ (reference sequence). V shed 7 bases and J 0 bases; nucleotides not matched to a gene: 6. The CDR3 region is CASIAGGNSYEQYF. CDR3 coding DNA: TGTGCCAGCATCGCAGGGGGAAACTCCTACGAGCAGTACTTC.

V gene TRBV7-9 combines with J gene TRBJ2-1; D is perhaps TRBD2 (5 bases). V dropped 1 base and J dropped 12 bases, with 19 bases sitting between them. Germline V gene data show CDR1 as SEHNR and CDR2 as FQNEAQ (reference sequence). The CDR3 is 15 amino acids. The CDR3 nucleotides read TGTGCCAGCAGCTTAGTTATGGGCAGAGGGTTTGGGCAGTTCTTC. It is translated as CASSLVMGRGFGQFF.

This chain uses TRBV5-1 with TRBJ2-1, with 7 nucleotides matching TRBD1. This CDR3 has 15 residues. Germline assignment: CDR1 SGHRS and CDR2 YFSETQ. V dropped 0 bases and J dropped 3; count of bases not matched to a gene: 3. The CDR3 is CASSLGPGGYNEQFF. The CDR3, as DNA: TGCGCCAGCAGCTTGGGTCCAGGGGGCTACAATGAGCAGTTCTTC.

This clone was seen just once. The chain is built from TRBV18 and TRBJ1-2, with a weak D call TRBD1 (5 bases). This CDR3 has 16 residues. Trimming took 3 bases from V and 0 from J, leaving 14 bases between them. Germline V gives CDR1 KGHSH, CDR2 LQKENI. This CDR3 reads CASSPPLRDSNYGYTF. DNA for the CDR3: TGTGCCAGCTCACCCCCCTTGCGGGACTCTAACTATGGCTACACCTTC.

The rearrangement links TRBV5-4 to TRBJ2-5; D uncertain. Trimming took off 4 bases at V and 2 bases at J, with 9 bases between the two ends. Per germline, CDR1 SGHNT and CDR2 YYREEE (reference sequence). The CDR3 runs 13 residues. CDR3 residues: CASSLDQQETQYF. The CDR3 nucleotides are TGTGCCAGCAGCCTGGACCAGCAAGAGACCCAGTACTTC.

The genes are TRBV7-9 and TRBJ2-6, with D unclear. CDR3 length: 18 amino acids. The germline gives CDR1 SEHNR, CDR2 FQNEAQ (reference sequence). V was shortened by 5 bases and J by 3 bases, with 20 bases between the two germline ends. The CDR3 sequence: CASSTHWAFLRGANVLTF. CDR3 in DNA: TGTGCCAGCAGCACCCACTGGGCCTTTTTACGTGGGGCCAACGTCCTGACTTTC.

This chain connects TRBV6-6 to TRBJ1-3; D perhaps matches TRBD1 (6 bases). The germline gives CDR1 MNHNY, CDR2 SVGAGI (reference sequence). The V and J ends lost 4 bases and 0 bases respectively, with 13 bases between them. The CDR3 loop spans 16 amino acids. This CDR3 reads CASSFRRTDSGNTIYF. CDR3 DNA sequence: TGTGCCAGCAGTTTTCGTCGGACAGACTCTGGAAACACCATATATTTT.

This chain connects TRBV9 to TRBJ1-2; 8 bases align to TRBD1. The V segment lost 0 bases and the J segment 4 bases; nucleotides outside the gene matches: 2. The CDR3 contains 14 residues. CDR1 is SGDLS, CDR2 YYNGEE, per germline. CDR3 nucleotide sequence: TGTGCCAGCAGCGTAGGACAGGGGAGCTATGGCTACACCTTC. It is translated as CASSVGQGSYGYTF.

The chain has TRBV11-3 and TRBJ2-1, with 12 bases identical to TRBD2. The trim removed 4 bases at V and 9 bases at J, leaving 7 bases unmatched. The CDR3 contains 15 residues. Germline V lookup: CDR1 SGHNT, CDR2 YENEEA. CDR3 DNA: TGTGCCAGCAGCTCTAGCGGGGGGGCCGTCAGTGAGCAGTTCTTC. It yields the protein CASSSSGGAVSEQFF.

V usage is TRBV5-1 and J usage is TRBJ1-6; a weak D match, TRBD1 (5 bases). The V gene lost 1 base and the J gene lost 10 bases, with 12 bases spanning the gap. The CDR3 totals 14 residues. Looked up from germline, CDR1 is SGHRS and CDR2 is YFSETQ. CDR3 sequence reads: CASSLSREGSPLHF. In DNA form, the CDR3 reads TGCGCCAGCAGCTTGTCCAGGGAGGGCTCACCCCTCCACTTT.

This chain joins TRBV5-1 and TRBJ2-3; 11 bases align to TRBD2. CDR1 is SGHRS and CDR2 is YFSETQ in the germline V gene. J lost 7 bases, V lost 0 bases, and 1 base had no gene match. The CDR3 loop spans 14 amino acids. CDR3 in DNA: TGCGCCAGCAGCTTGGCTAGCGGGGGGAATACGCAGTATTTT. Amino acid sequence: CASSLASGGNTQYF.

The V gene is TRBV9, the J gene TRBJ2-7; D is unclear. Trimming removed 4 bases at V and 2 bases at J, with 13 bases between. Germline CDR1 and CDR2: SGDLS and YYNGEE. The CDR3 extends over 14 amino acids. CDR3 sequence (DNA): TGTGCCAGCAGCACTAATGCGGTACCCTACGAGCAGTACTTC. It yields the protein CASSTNAVPYEQYF.

The chain joins TRBV2 to TRBJ2-7; the match to TRBD1 covers 8 bases. The germline CDR1 and CDR2 sequences are SNHLY and FYNNEI. This CDR3 has 11 amino acids. V was clipped by 7 bases and J by 11 bases; unmatched bases: 7. In DNA, the CDR3 is TGTGCCAGCATGGCGGGGACAGGCAAGTACTTC. Amino acid sequence: CASMAGTGKYF. The whole variable domain, filled in from reference TRBV2 and TRBJ2-7, reads EPEVTQTPSHQVTQMGQEVILRCVPISNHLYFYWYRQILGQKVEFLVSFYNNEISEKSEIFDDQFSVERPDGSNFTLKIRSTKLEDSAMYFCASMAGTGKYFGPGTRLTVT.